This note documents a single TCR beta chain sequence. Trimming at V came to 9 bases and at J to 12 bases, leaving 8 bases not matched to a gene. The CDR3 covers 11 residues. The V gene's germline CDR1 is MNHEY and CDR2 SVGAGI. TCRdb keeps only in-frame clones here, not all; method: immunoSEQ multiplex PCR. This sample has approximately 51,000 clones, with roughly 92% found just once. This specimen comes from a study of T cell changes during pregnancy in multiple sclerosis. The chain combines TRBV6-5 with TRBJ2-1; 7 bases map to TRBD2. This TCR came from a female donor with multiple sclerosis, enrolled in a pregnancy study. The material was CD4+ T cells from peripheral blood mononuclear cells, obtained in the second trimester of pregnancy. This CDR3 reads CASSAGGGQFF. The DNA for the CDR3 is TGTGCCAGTTCAGCTGGGGGGGGGCAGTTCTTC.